The source of this TCR beta chain is a study of blood T cell repertoires in COVID-19. Turning to the study itself: The origin of the acute and convalescent COVID-19 samples was the United States, Italy and Spain. From T cells, B-cell-depleted T cells, or PBMCs came the material, which was cDNA or gDNA.

This CDR3 is built from 15 residues. Trimming at V came to 5 bases and at J to 4 bases, leaving 6 bases not matched to a gene. In germline, CDR1 is SEHNR, CDR2 FQNEAQ (reference sequence). Using immunoSEQ multiplex PCR, the repertoire was profiled, and TCRdb retains in-frame clones only, with some absent. The profile shows approximately 150,000 clones, around 84% of them singletons. V gene TRBV7-9 combines with J gene TRBJ1-2, with 11 nucleotides matching TRBD1. The receptor was derived from a man aged 65 to 85 with acute or convalescent COVID-19. Specimen: peripheral blood. The CDR3: CASSPGGQGAYGYTF. For the CDR3, the DNA is TGTGCCAGCAGCCCCGGCGGACAGGGGGCCTATGGCTACACCTTC.